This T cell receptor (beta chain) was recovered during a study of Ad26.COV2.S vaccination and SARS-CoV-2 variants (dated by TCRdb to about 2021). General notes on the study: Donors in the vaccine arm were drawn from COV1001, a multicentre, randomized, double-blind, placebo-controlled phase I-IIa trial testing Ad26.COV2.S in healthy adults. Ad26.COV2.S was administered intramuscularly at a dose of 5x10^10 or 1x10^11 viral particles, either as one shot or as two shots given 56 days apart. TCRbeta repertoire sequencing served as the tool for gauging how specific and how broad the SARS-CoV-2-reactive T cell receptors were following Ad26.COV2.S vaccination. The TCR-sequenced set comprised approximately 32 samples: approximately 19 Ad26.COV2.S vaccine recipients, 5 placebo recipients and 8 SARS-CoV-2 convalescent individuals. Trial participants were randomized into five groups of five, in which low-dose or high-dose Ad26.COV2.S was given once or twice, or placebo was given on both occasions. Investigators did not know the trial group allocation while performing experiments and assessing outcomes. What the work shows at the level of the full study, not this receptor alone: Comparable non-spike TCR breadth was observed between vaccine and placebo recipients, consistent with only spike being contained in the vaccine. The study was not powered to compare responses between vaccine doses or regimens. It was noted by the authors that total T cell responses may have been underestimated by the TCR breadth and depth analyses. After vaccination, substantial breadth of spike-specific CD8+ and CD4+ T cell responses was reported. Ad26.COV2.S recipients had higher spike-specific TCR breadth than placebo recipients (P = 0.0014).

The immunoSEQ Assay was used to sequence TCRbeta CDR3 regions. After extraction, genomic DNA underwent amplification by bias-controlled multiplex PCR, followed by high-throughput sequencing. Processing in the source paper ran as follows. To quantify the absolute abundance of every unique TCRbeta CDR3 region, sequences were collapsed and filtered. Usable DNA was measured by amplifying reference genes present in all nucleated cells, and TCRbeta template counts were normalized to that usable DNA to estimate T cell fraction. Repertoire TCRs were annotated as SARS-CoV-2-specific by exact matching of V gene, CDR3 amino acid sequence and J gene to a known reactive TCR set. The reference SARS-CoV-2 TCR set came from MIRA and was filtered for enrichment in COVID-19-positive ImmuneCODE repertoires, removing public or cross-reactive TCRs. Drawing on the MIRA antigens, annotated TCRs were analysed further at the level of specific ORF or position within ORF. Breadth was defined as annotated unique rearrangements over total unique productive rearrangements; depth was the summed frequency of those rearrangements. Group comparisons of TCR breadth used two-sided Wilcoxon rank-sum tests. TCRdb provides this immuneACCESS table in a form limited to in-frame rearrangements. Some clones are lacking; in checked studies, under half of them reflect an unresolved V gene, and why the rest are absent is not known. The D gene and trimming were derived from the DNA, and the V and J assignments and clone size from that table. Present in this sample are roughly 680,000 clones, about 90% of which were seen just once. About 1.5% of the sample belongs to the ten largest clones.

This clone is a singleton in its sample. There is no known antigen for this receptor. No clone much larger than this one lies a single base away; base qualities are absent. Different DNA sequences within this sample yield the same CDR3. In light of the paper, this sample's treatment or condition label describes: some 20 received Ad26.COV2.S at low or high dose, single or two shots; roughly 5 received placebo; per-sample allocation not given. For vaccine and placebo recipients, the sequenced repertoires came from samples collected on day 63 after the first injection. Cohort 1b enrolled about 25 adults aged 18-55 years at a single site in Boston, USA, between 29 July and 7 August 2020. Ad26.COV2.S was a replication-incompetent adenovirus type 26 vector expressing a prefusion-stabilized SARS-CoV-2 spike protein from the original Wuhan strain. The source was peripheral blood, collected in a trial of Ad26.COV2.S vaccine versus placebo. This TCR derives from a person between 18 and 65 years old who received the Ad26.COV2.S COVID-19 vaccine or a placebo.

Here the CDR3 is given as CASSVGQGNSPLHF. In nucleotide form, the sequence is TGTGCCAGCAGCGTAGGGCAGGGTAATTCACCCCTCCACTTT. Recombination joined TRBV9 with TRBJ1-6; TRBD1 is a possible D gene, resting on 5 matching bases. V is shortened by 0 bases, J by 6 bases, and the region joining them spans 7 bases. For CDR1 and CDR2, the germline V gene lists SGDLS and YYNGEE. The CDR3 holds 14 amino acids from the cysteine to the phenylalanine. Just CDR3 DNA is preserved here, 42 bases in frame from base 1. This CDR3, with the reference TRBV9 and TRBJ1-6 proteins standing in past its ends, gives the full variable domain DSGVTQTPKHLITATGQRVTLRCSPRSGDLSVYWYQQSLDQGLQFLIQYYNGEERAKGNILERFSAQQFPDLHSELNLSSLELGDSALYFCASSVGQGNSPLHFGNGTRLTVT.